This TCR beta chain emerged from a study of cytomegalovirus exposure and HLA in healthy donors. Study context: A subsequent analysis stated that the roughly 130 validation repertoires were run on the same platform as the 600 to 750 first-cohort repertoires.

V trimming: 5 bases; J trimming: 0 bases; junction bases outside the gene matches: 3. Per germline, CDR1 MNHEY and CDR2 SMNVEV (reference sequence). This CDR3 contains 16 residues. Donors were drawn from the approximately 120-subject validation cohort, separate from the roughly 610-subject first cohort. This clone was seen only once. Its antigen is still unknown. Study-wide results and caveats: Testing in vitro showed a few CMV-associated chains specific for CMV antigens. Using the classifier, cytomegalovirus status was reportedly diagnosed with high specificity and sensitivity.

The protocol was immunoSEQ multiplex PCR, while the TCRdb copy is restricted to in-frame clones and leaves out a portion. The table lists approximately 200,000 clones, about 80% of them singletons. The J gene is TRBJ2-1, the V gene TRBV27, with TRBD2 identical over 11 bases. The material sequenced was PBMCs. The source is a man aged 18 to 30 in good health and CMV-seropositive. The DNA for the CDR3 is TGTGCCAGCAGTACTAGCGGGAGCCGCTCCTACAATGAGCAGTTCTTC. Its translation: CASSTSGSRSYNEQFF.